The 12 T cell receptor beta chains given below trace back to one sample, sequenced in a study of beta chain features in type 1 diabetes. Every isolated RNA sample was fully reverse transcribed, so sequencing captured expressed TCRB transcripts. Generated by immunoSEQ multiplex PCR, the TCRdb table keeps only in-frame clones and is missing some. The repertoire has 150,000 to 190,000 clones, more than 9.5% of them found once; the top ten carry roughly 2%. The source material was central memory CD4+ T cells from blood. Every receptor here comes from a man younger than 35 in good health.

This clone was seen only a few times. The sample carries other DNA sequences with the same CDR3. The CDR3 nucleotides are TGTGCCAGCTCACCACTACAAGAGACCCAGTACTTC. This encodes CASSPLQETQYF. The chain joins TRBV18 to TRBJ2-5, with D unresolved. Germline CDR1 and CDR2: KGHSH and LQKENI. Trimming took 1 base from V and 2 from J, leaving 2 bases between them. The CDR3 is made up of 12 amino acids. The entire variable domain, with the rest obtained from reference TRBV18 and TRBJ2-5, is as follows: NAGVMQNPRHLVRRRGQEARLRCSPMKGHSHVYWYRQLPEEGLKFMVYLQKENIIDESGMPKERFSAEFPKEGPSILRIQQVVRGDSAAYFCASSPLQETQYFGPGTRLLVL.

The genes are TRBV4-2 and TRBJ1-2, with D possibly being TRBD1 (5 bases). This CDR3 spans 15 amino acids. The V end was cut by 0 bases, the J end by 4 bases, with 12 bases between. Germline V lookup: CDR1 LGHNA, CDR2 YNFKEQ. The CDR3 sequence is CASSQEWDRIYGYTF. The CDR3 region has the DNA TGTGCCAGCAGCCAAGAATGGGACCGTATCTATGGCTACACCTTC.

This clone was detected ten times or more. The chain employs TRBV5-4 and TRBJ2-1; TRBD1 might be the D (5 bases). This CDR3 is 15 amino acids long. V was shortened by 2 bases and J by 2 bases, with 11 bases between the two germline ends. Germline V lookup: CDR1 SGHNT, CDR2 YYREEE (reference sequence). This CDR3 reads CASSLGQGTYNEQFF. CDR3 DNA: TGTGCCAGCAGCTTAGGGCAGGGCACCTACAATGAGCAGTTCTTC.

This clone was counted a few times. The chain is built from TRBV27 and TRBJ1-5, with D tentatively TRBD1 (5 bases). V shed 1 base and J shed 1 base, with 8 bases lying between them. Germline CDR1 and CDR2: MNHEY and SMNVEV (reference sequence). This CDR3 comprises 15 residues. The CDR3 is CASSLFRGSNQPQHF. The CDR3 DNA sequence: TGTGCCAGCAGTTTATTTCGGGGGAGCAATCAGCCCCAGCATTTT.

V gene TRBV29-1 combines with J gene TRBJ1-1; D is ambiguous. CDR1 SQVTM and CDR2 ANQGSEA come from the germline V gene. V shed 5 bases and J shed 4 bases, with 8 bases lying between them. The CDR3 runs 11 residues. The CDR3 coding sequence is TGCAGCGTTTGGAGGGTCACTGAAGCTTTCTTT. Translated: CSVWRVTEAFF.

This clone was detected only a few times. The genes are TRBV29-1 and TRBJ2-7, with D possibly being TRBD1 (5 bases). This CDR3 region has 11 residues. The V end was cut by 3 bases, the J end by 4 bases, with 7 bases between. Looked up from germline, CDR1 is SQVTM and CDR2 is ANQGSEA. CDR3 loop: CSVDKGYEQYF. The CDR3 nucleotides read TGCAGCGTTGATAAGGGGTACGAGCAGTACTTC.

About this clone itself: In the same sample, other DNA sequences code for this CDR3. V gene TRBV7-9 combines with J gene TRBJ2-3; D is unclear. Germline values: CDR1 SEHNR, CDR2 FQNEAQ (reference sequence). V was shortened by 0 bases and J by 0 bases, with 4 bases between the two germline ends. CDR3 length: 14 residues. Here the CDR3 reads CASSLAGSTDTQYF. The CDR3 DNA reads TGTGCCAGCAGCTTAGCAGGGAGCACAGATACGCAGTATTTT. Supplemented by reference TRBV7-9 and TRBJ2-3, the full variable domain reads DTGVSQNPRHKITKRGQNVTFRCDPISEHNRLYWYRQTLGQGPEFLTYFQNEAQLEKSRLLSDRFSAERPKGSFSTLEIQRTEQGDSAMYLCASSLAGSTDTQYFGPGTRLTVL.

This chain connects TRBV5-5 to TRBJ1-2; a possible D gene is TRBD1 (6 bases). This CDR3 has 15 amino acids. CDR1 is SGHKS and CDR2 is YYEKEE in the germline V gene (reference sequence). With 2 bases removed from V and 2 bases from J, the gap between germline ends came to 13 bases. The CDR3 here is CASSLGQIINYGYTF. CDR3 nucleotide sequence: TGTGCCAGCAGCTTAGGACAGATAATCAACTATGGCTACACCTTC.

The chain employs TRBV7-2 and TRBJ1-4, with D maybe TRBD1 (5 bases). CDR1 is SGHTA, CDR2 FQGNSA, per germline. Trimming stripped 5 bases from V and 13 bases from J, with 14 bases between. The length of the CDR3 is 12 residues. The CDR3 here is CASSDGWRGLFF. The CDR3 DNA reads TGTGCCAGCAGCGACGGTTGGAGGGGACTGTTTTTT.

This clone has a handful of counts. This sequence joins TRBV18 and TRBJ1-6; the match to TRBD1 covers 8 bases. V was pared by 3 bases and J by 5 bases, with 3 bases of the junction left unmatched. The CDR3 is 15 amino acids. Germline V CDR1 and CDR2: KGHSH, LQKENI. This CDR3 reads CASSPRQGNNSPLHF. CDR3 sequence (DNA): TGTGCCAGCTCACCGCGACAGGGGAATAATTCACCCCTCCACTTT.

This clone was seen many times. This sequence joins TRBV30 and TRBJ2-5, with D tentatively TRBD1 (5 bases). CDR3 length: 13 amino acids. Per the germline V gene, CDR1 is GTSNPN and CDR2 is SVGIG (reference sequence). Trimming removed 1 base from V and 13 bases from J, with 19 bases in between. CDR3 in amino acids: CAWSARVRSSSYF. In DNA, the CDR3 is TGTGCCTGGAGTGCCAGGGTCCGTAGCAGCTCGTACTTC.

This chain links TRBV18 with TRBJ2-2; D might be TRBD2 (5 bases). This CDR3 region has 14 residues. V gave up 3 bases and J gave up 5 bases, with 10 bases separating them. Germline V CDR1 and CDR2: KGHSH, LQKENI. This CDR3 is CASSPWSGTGELFF. In nucleotides, the CDR3 is TGTGCCAGCTCACCGTGGAGCGGTACCGGGGAGCTGTTTTTT.